A single sample gave rise to the 9 T cell receptor beta chains below, sequenced in a study of blood T cells in healthy people across ages. Then a second PCR, running about 6 to 12 cycles, was carried out with a sample-barcoded 5' primer and a J-beta primer mix. MiXCR, applied by TCRdb to the 5' RACE reads, yields one record per CDR3 protein. The data show more than 1 million distinct CDR3 sequences, 40% to 50% seen once. Sequencing input: blood. The receptors derive from a woman aged 60 to 75 in good health.

V and J are TRBV28 and TRBJ2-1; 12 bases line up with TRBD2. V lost 7 bases and J lost 10; bases outside the gene matches: 14. The CDR3 contains 16 residues. CDR1 is MDHEN and CDR2 is SYDVKM in the germline V gene. DNA of the CDR3: TGTGCCAGCACCTCGACTAGCGGGAGAGGGGTACGCGAGCAGTTCTTC. Translation: CASTSTSGRGVREQFF.

The gene calls are TRBV29-1 and TRBJ2-7, with D possibly being TRBD2 (6 bases). CDR3 length: 12 residues. V was pared by 5 bases and J by 0 bases, with 8 bases between. The germline CDR1 and CDR2 sequences are SQVTM and ANQGSEA. This chain's CDR3 is CSVPTSSYEQYF. The CDR3 bases are TGCAGCGTTCCGACTAGCTCCTACGAGCAGTACTTC.

V is TRBV11-2 and J is TRBJ2-3; no clear D gene. This CDR3 region has 16 residues. Trimming cost V 0 bases and J 0 bases, with 10 bases left between them. CDR1 and CDR2 from the germline V gene are SGHAT and FQNNGV. CDR3: CASSLDSGYSTDTQYF. CDR3 bases: TGTGCCAGCAGCTTAGATTCAGGATACAGCACAGATACGCAGTATTTT.

The J gene is TRBJ2-7, the V gene TRBV6-2 or TRBV6-3; perhaps D is TRBD1 or TRBD2 (5 bases each). In germline, CDR1 is MNHEY, CDR2 SVGEGT. V was cut by 2 bases and J by 0 bases, with 11 bases left in between. CDR3 size: 15 residues. Written as DNA, the CDR3 is TGTGCCAGCAGTTACGGTTGGGGGTTCTCCTACGAGCAGTACTTC. Residues: CASSYGWGFSYEQYF.

The rearrangement links TRBV20-1 to TRBJ2-5; 7 bases map to TRBD2. The DNA end lines up better with TRBJ2-7; the J call may be wrong. This CDR3 comprises 13 residues. Germline CDR1 and CDR2: DFQATT and SNEGSKA (reference sequence). The CDR3, as DNA: TGCAGTGCTGAGGAGGGAGGGCTGAACGAGCAGTACTTC. Translating gives CSAEEGGLNEQYF.

In this sample, this clonotype turned up a few times. The J gene is TRBJ1-5, the V gene TRBV15; no clear D. There are 16 residues in the CDR3. CDR1 LNHNV and CDR2 YYDKDF come from the germline V gene (reference sequence). With 3 bases removed from V and 0 bases from J, the gap between germline ends came to 12 bases. This chain's CDR3 is CATSRSGINSNQPQHF. CDR3 DNA sequence: TGTGCCACCAGCAGGTCCGGGATAAATAGCAATCAGCCCCAGCATTTT.

This clonotype was picked up a small number of times. This sequence joins TRBV25-1 and TRBJ2-4; D is ambiguous. The J call may be wrong; the DNA end is better matched by TRBJ2-7. The germline CDR1 and CDR2 sequences are MGHDK and SYGVNS. This CDR3 is built from 13 residues. CDR3 sequence reads: CASSGVGIYEQYF. The CDR3 DNA is TGTGCCAGCAGTGGGGTGGGGATATACGAGCAGTACTTC.

This clonotype was recorded only once. A read error is possible here, since a much larger clone lies one base away. The gene calls are TRBV29-1 and TRBJ2-1, with 9 nucleotides matching TRBD2. The CDR3 consists of 16 residues. The ends lost 3 bases at V and 8 bases at J; junction bases unmatched: 14. Germline values: CDR1 SQVTM, CDR2 ANQGSEA. CDR3 amino acids: CSVDGSSGTTRDEQFF. In DNA form, the CDR3 reads TGCAGCGTTGACGGGTCTAGCGGGACCACTCGGGATGAGCAGTTCTTC.

This clonotype was found a few times. V and J are TRBV27 and TRBJ2-3; D call uncertain. The germline V and J ends were trimmed by 5 bases and 2 bases, with 8 bases remaining between them. The CDR3 totals 13 residues. Per germline, CDR1 MNHEY and CDR2 SMNVEV (reference sequence). CDR3 region: CASSPTHTDTQYF. Here the CDR3 DNA reads TGTGCCAGCAGTCCTACTCACACAGATACGCAGTATTTT.